This TCR beta chain was recovered during a study of human T cells and chemical hapten exposure. Study information: Across samples, TCR yields varied, mostly owing to small differences in pooled library volumes. Study-wide results and limits: DPC sensitization produced no change in TCRs with frequency above 1 in 1000.

CDR1 is SGHRS, CDR2 YFSETQ, per germline. The CDR3 extends over 15 amino acids. V lost 3 bases and J lost 4; bases outside the gene matches: 2. Unique molecular identifiers were attached to individual cDNA molecules during library preparation. As processed by the authors: Between about 23,224 and 700,000 TCRs appeared in each sample, and the median stood at 95,638. TCRdb reprocessed the RACE reads via MiXCR and lists one record per CDR3 protein. The V and J calls come from TCRdb's annotation, not from the publication. The table lists fewer than 50,000 distinct CDR3 sequences, about 4% of them singletons. Time point of the sample: healthy volunteer bleed at 6 weeks. The authors' total RNA extraction used unfractionated whole blood. On this clonotype itself: Antigen: not known.

The rearrangement links TRBV5-1 to TRBJ2-3; 13 nucleotides agree with TRBD2. This sequence originates from a human donor in good health. Some clones in this sample may be carry-over from other donors' samples. Sample: whole blood. CDR3 coding DNA: TGCGCCAGCAGCTACGGACTAGCGGGAGCAGATACGCAGTATTTT. The encoded protein is CASSYGLAGADTQYF.